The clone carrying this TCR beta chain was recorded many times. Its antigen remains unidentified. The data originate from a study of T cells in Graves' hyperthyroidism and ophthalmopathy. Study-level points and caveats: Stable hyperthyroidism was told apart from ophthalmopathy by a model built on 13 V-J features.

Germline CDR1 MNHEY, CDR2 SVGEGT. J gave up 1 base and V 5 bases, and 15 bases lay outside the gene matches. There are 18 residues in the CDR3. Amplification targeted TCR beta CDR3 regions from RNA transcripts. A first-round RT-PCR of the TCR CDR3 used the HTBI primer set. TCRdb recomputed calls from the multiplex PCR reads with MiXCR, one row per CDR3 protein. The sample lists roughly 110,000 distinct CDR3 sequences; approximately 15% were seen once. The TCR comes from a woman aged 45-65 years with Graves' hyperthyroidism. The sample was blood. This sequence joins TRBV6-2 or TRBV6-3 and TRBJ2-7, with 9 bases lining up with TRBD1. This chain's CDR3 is CASSPGQGRSGQSYEQYF. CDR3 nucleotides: TGTGCCAGCAGTCCGGGACAGGGAAGGAGCGGCCAATCCTACGAGCAGTACTTC.